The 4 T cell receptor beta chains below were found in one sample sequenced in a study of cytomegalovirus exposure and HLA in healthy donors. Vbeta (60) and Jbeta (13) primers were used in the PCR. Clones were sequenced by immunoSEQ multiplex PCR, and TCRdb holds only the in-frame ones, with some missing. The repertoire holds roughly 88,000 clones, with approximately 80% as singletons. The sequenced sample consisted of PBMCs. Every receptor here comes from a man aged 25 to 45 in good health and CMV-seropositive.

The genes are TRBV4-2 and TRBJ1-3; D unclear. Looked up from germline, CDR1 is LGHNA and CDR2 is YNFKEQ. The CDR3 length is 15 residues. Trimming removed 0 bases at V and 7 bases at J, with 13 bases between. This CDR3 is CASSQDVGSRNTIYF. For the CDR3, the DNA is TGTGCCAGCAGCCAAGATGTCGGGTCCCGGAACACCATATATTTT.

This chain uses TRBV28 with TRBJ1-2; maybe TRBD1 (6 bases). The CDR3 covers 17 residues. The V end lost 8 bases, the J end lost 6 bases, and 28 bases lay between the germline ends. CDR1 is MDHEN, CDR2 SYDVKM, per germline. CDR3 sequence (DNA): TGTGCCAGCTCAGGGAGGGGAGCGGCAGGGGTCTCGGATGGCTACACCTTC. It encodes CASSGRGAAGVSDGYTF.

The CDR3 protein is CASSLGPGSTEAFF. CDR3 DNA sequence: TGCGCCAGCAGCCTCGGACCAGGGTCCACTGAAGCTTTCTTT. This chain connects TRBV5-1 to TRBJ1-1, with D tentatively TRBD1 (5 bases). The CDR3 is 14 residues long. Trimming cost V 4 bases and J 4 bases, with 14 bases left between them. Germline-derived CDR1 and CDR2 are SGHRS and YFSETQ. Combining the CDR3 with reference TRBV5-1 and TRBJ1-1 gives the whole variable domain KAGVTQTPRYLIKTRGQQVTLSCSPISGHRSVSWYQQTPGQGLQFLFEYFSETQRNKGNFPGRFSGRQFSNSRSEMNVSTLELGDSALYLCASSLGPGSTEAFFGQGTRLTVV.

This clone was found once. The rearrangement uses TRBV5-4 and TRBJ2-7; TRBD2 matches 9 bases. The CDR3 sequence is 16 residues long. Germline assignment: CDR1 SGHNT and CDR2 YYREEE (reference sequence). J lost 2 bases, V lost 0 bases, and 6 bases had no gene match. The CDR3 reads CASSLGLAEMPYEQYF. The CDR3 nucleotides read TGTGCCAGCAGCTTGGGACTAGCGGAAATGCCCTACGAGCAGTACTTC.